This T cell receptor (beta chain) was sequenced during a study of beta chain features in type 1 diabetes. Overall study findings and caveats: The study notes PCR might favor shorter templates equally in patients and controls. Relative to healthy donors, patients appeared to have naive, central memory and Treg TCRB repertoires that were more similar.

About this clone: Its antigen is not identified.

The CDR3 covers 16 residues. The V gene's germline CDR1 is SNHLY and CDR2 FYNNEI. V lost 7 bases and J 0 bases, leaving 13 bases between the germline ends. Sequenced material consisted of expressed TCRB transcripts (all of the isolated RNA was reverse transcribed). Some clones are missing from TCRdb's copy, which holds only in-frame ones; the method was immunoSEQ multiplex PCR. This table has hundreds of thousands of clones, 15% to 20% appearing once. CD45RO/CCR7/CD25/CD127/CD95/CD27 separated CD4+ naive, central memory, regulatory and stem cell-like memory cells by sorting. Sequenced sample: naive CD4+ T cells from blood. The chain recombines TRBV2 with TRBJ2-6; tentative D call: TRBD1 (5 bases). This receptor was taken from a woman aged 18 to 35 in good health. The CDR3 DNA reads TGTGCCAGCAAGAAGGGGTTACGCTCTGGGGCCAACGTCCTGACTTTC. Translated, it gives CASKKGLRSGANVLTF. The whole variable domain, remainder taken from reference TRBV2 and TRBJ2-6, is EPEVTQTPSHQVTQMGQEVILRCVPISNHLYFYWYRQILGQKVEFLVSFYNNEISEKSEIFDDQFSVERPDGSNFTLKIRSTKLEDSAMYFCASKKGLRSGANVLTFGAGSRLTVL.